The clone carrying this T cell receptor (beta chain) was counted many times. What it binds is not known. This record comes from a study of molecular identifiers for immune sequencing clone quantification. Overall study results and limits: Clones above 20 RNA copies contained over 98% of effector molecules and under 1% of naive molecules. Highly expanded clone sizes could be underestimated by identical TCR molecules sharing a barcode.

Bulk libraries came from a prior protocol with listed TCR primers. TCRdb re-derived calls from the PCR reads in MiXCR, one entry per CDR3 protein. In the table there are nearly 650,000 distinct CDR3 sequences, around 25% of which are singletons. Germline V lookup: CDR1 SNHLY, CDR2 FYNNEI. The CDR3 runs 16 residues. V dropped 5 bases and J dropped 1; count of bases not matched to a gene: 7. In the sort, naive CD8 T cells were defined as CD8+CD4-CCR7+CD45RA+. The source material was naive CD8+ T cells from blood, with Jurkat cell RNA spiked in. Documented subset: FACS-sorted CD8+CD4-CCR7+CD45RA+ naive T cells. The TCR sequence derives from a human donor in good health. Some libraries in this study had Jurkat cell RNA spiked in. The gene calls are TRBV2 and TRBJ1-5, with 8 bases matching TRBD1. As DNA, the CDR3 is TGTGCCAGCAGTCCGACGGGACAGGCAAGCAATCAGCCCCAGCATTTT. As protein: CASSPTGQASNQPQHF.